This T cell receptor (beta chain) was recorded in a study of T cell responses to AZD1222 COVID-19 vaccine (dated by TCRdb to the early 2020s). For the study in its entirety: AZD1222 recipients with second doses at about 4 weeks or about 12 weeks were pooled, because spike-specific TCR depth and breadth did not differ between schedules. A total of about 230 trial participants underwent TCR sequencing, of whom nearly 210 received two doses of AZD1222 and some 25 received two doses of the MenACWY control vaccine. Trial participants were enrolled into age subgroups of 18-55, 56-69 and 70-plus years, which contained 148, 28 and 57 TCR-sequenced participants, respectively. General study outcomes and caveats: Reportedly, almost half of the unique spike-specific TCRs recognized epitopes lying outside the regions that are mutated in the B.1.351 and B.1.1.7 variants. The whole spike protein was spanned by vaccine-associated CD4 TCRs, and dominant responses were seen in regions 160-218 and 743-854. In the small 56-69-year group, the increase in depth fell short of significance, most likely because of low power. A significant rise in spike-specific TCR breadth and depth was observed after two AZD1222 doses relative to day 0 and relative to MenACWY recipients. Only six or seven AZD1222 recipients were SARS-CoV-2 seropositive at baseline, limiting conclusions about previously exposed vaccinees. Most participants were white British and females outnumbered males, and the authors suggested that clonal diversity may have been underestimated. Because no samples from the day 14 peak response were available, repertoires could be characterized only after the peak T cell response.

Per the publication, the time point label means: baseline before first vaccination. Vaccinee samples came from UK trials COV001 and COV002, including a single-blind randomized controlled phase 2/3 trial of AZD1222 (ChAdOx1 nCoV-19) in healthy adults. For TCRbeta chain sequencing, PBMC samples from trial participants were taken at day 0 and at day 28 after the second dose. The sample holds one count of this clone. The specificity of this receptor is unknown. Per-base quality was not reported, and no clone a single base away is much larger than it. The CDR3 regions of human TCRbeta chains were analyzed by immunosequencing. Per the original workflow: Repertoire TCRs were checked for matches against a reference library of SARS-CoV-2-specific TCRs that had been generated using the MIRA antigen-specificity platform. Breadth was defined as the fraction of unique TCRs that were SARS-CoV-2-associated, and depth was defined as the fraction of total T cells that were SARS-CoV-2-associated. Each spike-specific TCR was assigned to its reactive spike region and to a CD4 or CD8 class using the MIRA data. Log10-transformed breadth and depth values were compared by one-way ANOVA with Sidak's multiple comparisons tests. In its TCRdb copy, this immuneACCESS table keeps in-frame sequences only and misses some clones. Where compared with another copy, unresolved V genes explain less than half of these, and the others have no known cause. The D gene and trimming were derived from the DNA, and the V and J assignments and clone size from that table. The sample table shows 95,000 to 150,000 clones, and 70% to 90% are seen once. Together, the top ten hold over 5% of the sample.

The sample was peripheral blood, taken on day 0 of AZD1222 vaccination. The source of this sequence is an adult in good health.

The DNA sequence is TGTGCCAGCAACCTAGGCCCCGGGACAGGGATCTACGAGCAGTACTTC. This gives the protein CASNLGPGTGIYEQYF. The V and J segments used are TRBV28 and TRBJ2-7; TRBD1 aligns with 9 central bases. Sequences MDHEN (CDR1) and SYDVKM (CDR2) are obtained from the germline V gene. The CDR3, from cysteine to phenylalanine, totals 16 residues. The read is trimmed to its CDR3 DNA, 48 bases read in frame from base 1. Ends trimmed: V by 7 bases, J by 3 bases; bases unmatched to a gene: 13.